These 4 T cell receptor beta chains share one sample of origin, sequenced in a study of T cell responses to AZD1222 COVID-19 vaccine. The table came from immunoSEQ multiplex PCR; TCRdb's copy has only in-frame clones and leaves some out. The sample lists 120,000 to 150,000 clones; around 90% were seen once. The sample here was peripheral blood, taken on day 0 of AZD1222 vaccination. These receptor sequences come from an adult in good health.

V is TRBV12-5 and J is TRBJ2-7; no definite D call. V dropped 0 bases and J dropped 5 bases, with 8 bases sitting between them. The length of the CDR3 is 13 residues. Germline V gene lookup returns CDR1 LGHNT and CDR2 FRNRAP. Written as DNA, the CDR3 is TGTGCTAGTGGTTTGGTTCGTGTACACGAGCAGTACTTC. Translating gives CASGLVRVHEQYF.

The sample holds one count of this clone. The rearrangement joins TRBV7-3 to TRBJ2-1; 10 nucleotides agree with TRBD2. Unmatched junction bases numbered 5, after V lost 5 bases and J lost 4 bases. The CDR3 runs to 15 residues. CDR1 is SGHTA, CDR2 FQGTGA, per germline. For the CDR3, the DNA is TGTGCCAGCAGCAGAACTAGCGGGGCTTACAATGAGCAGTTCTTC. Translation: CASSRTSGAYNEQFF. The variable domain in full, with the rest retrieved from reference TRBV7-3 and TRBJ2-1, is GAGVSQTPSNKVTEKGKYVELRCDPISGHTALYWYRQSLGQGPEFLIYFQGTGAADDSGLPNDRFFAVRPEGSVSTLKIQRTERGDSAVYLCASSRTSGAYNEQFFGPGTRLTVL.

The chain combines TRBV28 with TRBJ2-1, with a possible D match to TRBD2 (6 bases). The CDR3 loop spans 17 amino acids. Trimming took 10 bases from V and 4 from J, leaving 26 bases between them. Per germline, CDR1 MDHEN and CDR2 SYDVKM. This CDR3 reads CAIPRCLATSAYNEQFF. The CDR3 region has the DNA TGTGCCATCCCTCGGTGCCTAGCGACGTCGGCTTACAATGAGCAGTTCTTC.

V usage is TRBV5-6 and J usage is TRBJ1-6, with no clear D. V lost 4 bases to trimming and J lost 8 bases, with 13 bases between them. The CDR3 consists of 14 residues. In germline, CDR1 is SGHDT, CDR2 YYEEEE. CDR3 nucleotide sequence: TGTGCCAGCAGCGAGGACTGGGAGTATTCACCCCTCCACTTT. As protein: CASSEDWEYSPLHF.